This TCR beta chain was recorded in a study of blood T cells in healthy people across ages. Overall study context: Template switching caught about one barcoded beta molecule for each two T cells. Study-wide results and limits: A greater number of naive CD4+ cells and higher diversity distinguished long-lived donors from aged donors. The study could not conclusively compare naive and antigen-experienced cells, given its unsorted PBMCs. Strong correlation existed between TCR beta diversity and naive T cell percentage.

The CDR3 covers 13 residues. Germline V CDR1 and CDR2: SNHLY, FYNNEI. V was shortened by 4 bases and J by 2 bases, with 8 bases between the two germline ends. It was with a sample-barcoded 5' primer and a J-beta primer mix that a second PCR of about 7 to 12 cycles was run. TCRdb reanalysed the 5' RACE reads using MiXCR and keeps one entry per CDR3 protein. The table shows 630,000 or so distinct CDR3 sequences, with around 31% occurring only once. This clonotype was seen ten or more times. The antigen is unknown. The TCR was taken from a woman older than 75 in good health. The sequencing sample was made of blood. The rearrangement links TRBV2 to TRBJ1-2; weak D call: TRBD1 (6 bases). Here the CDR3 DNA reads TGTGCCAGCAGTGCCAGGGGAAACTATGGCTACACCTTC. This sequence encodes CASSARGNYGYTF.